The 16 T cell receptor beta chains below were found in one sample sequenced in a study of a mutant IDH1 vaccine in newly diagnosed glioma. The protocol was immunoSEQ multiplex PCR, while the TCRdb copy is restricted to in-frame clones and leaves out a portion. The data show 40,000 to 55,000 clones, over 75% seen once. Which antigens these TCRs recognize remains unknown. Time point described: week 5, during vaccination. A single vaccine dose contained 300 ug of mutant IDH1 20-mer peptide, and topical imiquimod was used with it. This specimen was PBMCs, taken from a glioma patient whose treatment included an IDH1 peptide vaccine. The receptors derive from a man between 50 and 59 years old with glioma.

This clone has only a few counts. This chain links TRBV4-2 with TRBJ1-6; 9 nucleotides line up with TRBD1. Germline trimming cut 4 bases from V and 8 bases from J; bases unmatched to any gene: 6. The CDR3 is 15 amino acids. CDR1 is LGHNA and CDR2 is YNFKEQ in the germline V gene. The CDR3 loop is CASSPMTGGDSPLHF. The CDR3 DNA reads as TGTGCCAGCAGCCCAATGACAGGGGGAGATTCACCCCTCCACTTT.

This clone was seen a single time. This chain connects TRBV9 to TRBJ1-6, with D unresolved. This CDR3 is built from 15 residues. The V and J ends lost 0 bases and 8 bases respectively, with 12 bases between them. Germline loops: CDR1 SGDLS, CDR2 YYNGEE. The CDR3 DNA reads TGTGCCAGCAGCGTAGCGGGGAACCTGGATTCACCCCTCCACTTT. It is translated as CASSVAGNLDSPLHF.

This clone was detected only once. This chain connects TRBV30 to TRBJ2-2, with 13 bases fitting TRBD2. The junction had 1 base not matched to a gene; V was cut back by 0 bases and J by 0 bases. The CDR3 is 17 amino acids. Germline V gene sequence: CDR1 GTSNPN, CDR2 SVGIG (reference sequence). This CDR3 is CAWSVLAGGPNTGELFF. The CDR3 DNA is TGTGCCTGGAGTGTACTAGCGGGGGGGCCGAACACCGGGGAGCTGTTTTTT.

The CDR3 here is CASSVGGSLAEQYF. The CDR3 DNA sequence: TGTGCCAGCAGTGTCGGTGGCAGCCTGGCCGAGCAGTACTTC. The chain employs TRBV2 and TRBJ2-7; D call uncertain. V was cut by 4 bases and J by 6 bases, with 16 bases left in between. The CDR3 length is 14 residues. The V gene's germline CDR1 is SNHLY and CDR2 FYNNEI.

The chain uses TRBV9 and TRBJ1-5; D might be TRBD1 (6 bases). The CDR3 is 14 residues long. Trimming took 4 bases from V and 3 from J, leaving 11 bases between them. Germline V lookup: CDR1 SGDLS, CDR2 YYNGEE. This CDR3 reads CASSPQGNNQPQHF. The CDR3, as DNA: TGTGCCAGCAGCCCCCAGGGGAACAATCAGCCCCAGCATTTT.

This clone occurred a few times. This chain connects TRBV5-1 to TRBJ2-2; 7 nucleotides match TRBD2. The ends lost 7 bases at V and 1 base at J; junction bases unmatched: 7. Germline V gene data show CDR1 as SGHRS and CDR2 as YFSETQ. The CDR3 spans 15 residues. CDR3 DNA: TGCGCCAGCCGCCCGCCGGGGGGGAACACCGGGGAGCTGTTTTTT. Encoded protein: CASRPPGGNTGELFF.

The V call is TRBV27, the J call TRBJ1-5; TRBD1 agrees at 10 bases. This CDR3 comprises 16 residues. The V segment lost 5 bases and the J segment 5 bases; nucleotides outside the gene matches: 9. Per germline, CDR1 MNHEY and CDR2 SMNVEV (reference sequence). The chain's CDR3 is CASSPYGTGVYQPQHF. The CDR3, as DNA: TGTGCCAGCAGTCCATATGGGACAGGGGTCTATCAGCCCCAGCATTTT.

This clone appeared a single time. The genes are TRBV21-1 and TRBJ1-2; the D call TRBD1 from the table was never checked on the DNA. TRBV21-1 is described as a pseudogene. This CDR3 spans 16 amino acids. The CDR3 DNA follows: TGTGCCAGCAGCAAATCAGGGGGACAGGGAGGGTATGGCTACACCTTC. The encoded protein is CASSKSGGQGGYGYTF.

The V call is TRBV4-3, the J call TRBJ2-1; the D is unclear. The ends were cut back, 0 bases at V and 5 bases at J, with 5 bases in the middle. The CDR3 is 13 amino acids. Germline V gives CDR1 LGHNA, CDR2 YSLEER. The CDR3 DNA reads TGCGCCAGCAGCCAAGACCCCCACAATGAGCAGTTCTTC. It translates to CASSQDPHNEQFF.

Here the CDR3 reads CASSRNTGELFF. CDR3 bases: TGTGCCAGCAGCCGGAACACCGGGGAGCTGTTTTTT. This sequence joins TRBV7-2 and TRBJ2-2, with D unresolved. V was pared by 5 bases and J by 1 base, with 2 bases between. Germline CDR1 and CDR2: SGHTA and FQGNSA. This CDR3 is built from 12 residues.

CDR3 sequence: CASSSMGEEGETQYF. CDR3 DNA sequence: TGCGCCAGCAGCTCCATGGGGGAGGAGGGAGAGACCCAGTACTTC. The rearrangement links TRBV4-3 to TRBJ2-5; tentatively, D is TRBD2 (6 bases). The V gene's germline CDR1 is LGHNA and CDR2 YSLEER. V was shortened by 5 bases and J by 4 bases, with 17 bases between the two germline ends. CDR3 length equals 15 residues.

The rearrangement uses TRBV5-1 and TRBJ1-4; maybe TRBD1 (6 bases). The germline gives CDR1 SGHRS, CDR2 YFSETQ. The V end lost 4 bases, the J end lost 8 bases, and 15 bases lay between the germline ends. The CDR3 has 14 amino acids. The DNA of the CDR3 is TGCGCCAGCAGCCCGAGGGCAGGGGAGGAAAAACTGTTTTTT. Translating gives CASSPRAGEEKLFF.

V and J are TRBV11-2 and TRBJ2-7; 9 nucleotides agree with TRBD2. The germline CDR1 and CDR2 sequences are SGHAT and FQNNGV. This CDR3 comprises 16 residues. Trimming removed 1 base from V and 3 bases from J; junction bases left unmatched: 7. CDR3 sequence reads: CASSLGPAGGLYEQYF. In nucleotides, the CDR3 is TGTGCCAGCAGCTTAGGCCCAGCGGGGGGCCTCTACGAGCAGTACTTC.

The chain links TRBV7-9 to TRBJ2-5; 8 bases match TRBD2. This CDR3 is built from 15 residues. Trimming cost V 6 bases and J 2 bases; bases outside gene matches: 8. Germline CDR1 reads SEHNR; CDR2 reads FQNEAQ (reference sequence). CDR3 DNA sequence: TGTGCCAGCAGGAAGAGCGGGGGTTATCAAGAGACCCAGTACTTC. It is translated as CASRKSGGYQETQYF.

This clone was recorded only once. The V call is TRBV6-5, the J call TRBJ1-4; weak D call: TRBD1 (5 bases). The CDR3 totals 14 residues. V lost 2 bases and J 3 bases, leaving 7 bases between the germline ends. CDR1 is MNHEY, CDR2 SVGAGI, per germline. The CDR3 reads CASSYGGANEKLFF. For the CDR3, the DNA is TGTGCCAGCAGTTACGGGGGTGCTAATGAAAAACTGTTTTTT.

V usage is TRBV2 and J usage is TRBJ1-5; 9 nucleotides align to TRBD1. Germline CDR1 SNHLY, CDR2 FYNNEI. This CDR3 spans 13 amino acids. The J segment lost 9 bases and the V segment lost 5 bases, leaving 5 bases of the junction unmatched. The CDR3 DNA reads TGTGCCAGCAGTAGGGACAGGGAGGCGCCCCAGCATTTT. Translation gives CASSRDREAPQHF. Full variable domain (rest looked up from reference TRBV2 and TRBJ1-5): EPEVTQTPSHQVTQMGQEVILRCVPISNHLYFYWYRQILGQKVEFLVSFYNNEISEKSEIFDDQFSVERPDGSNFTLKIRSTKLEDSAMYFCASSRDREAPQHFGDGTRLSIL.